These 20 T cell receptor beta chains were all obtained from the same sample, sequenced in a study of metastatic and nonmetastatic thyroid tumors. Through MiXCR, TCRdb re-clonotyped the PCR reads. Among about 24,000 clones listed, 20% to 30% were seen once. No treatment had been given to any patient before thyroid surgery. Sequenced input: blood. The receptors stem from a male donor with papillary thyroid cancer or a benign thyroid nodule (not recorded which). Some clones in this sample may be carry-over from other donors' samples.

The chain couples TRBV9 to TRBJ2-2, with 9 bases matching TRBD2. The CDR3 is 14 amino acids. CDR1 is SGDLS and CDR2 is YYNGEE in the germline V gene. Trimming took 3 bases from V and 7 from J; bases not matched to a gene: 4. The CDR3 region has the DNA TGTGCCAGCAGCGCAATAGCGGGAGACGGGGAGCTGTTTTTT. Encoded protein: CASSAIAGDGELFF.

This clone appeared once. This rearrangement joins TRBV5-1 to TRBJ2-3, with D perhaps matching TRBD2 (5 bases). The CDR3 consists of 12 residues. Trimming left V 6 bases short and J 6 bases short, with 11 bases between. Germline CDR1 is SGHRS and CDR2 is YFSETQ. This CDR3 reads CASTQGGDTQYF. The CDR3 coding sequence is TGCGCCAGCACCCAAGGAGGTGATACGCAGTATTTT.

This clone was counted only a few times. This chain links TRBV28 with TRBJ2-7; D ambiguous. CDR1 is MDHEN, CDR2 SYDVKM, per germline. The V end lost 4 bases, the J end lost 7 bases, and 14 bases lay between the germline ends. The CDR3 contains 13 residues. This chain's CDR3 is CASSSACPREQYF. The DNA of the CDR3 is TGTGCCAGCAGTTCTGCCTGTCCTCGGGAGCAGTACTTC.

This clone came up many times. This chain connects TRBV7-9 to TRBJ2-1, with 11 bases fitting TRBD2. V shed 3 bases, J shed 7 bases, and the junction held 2 bases outside the gene matches. Germline loops: CDR1 SEHNR, CDR2 FQNEAQ (reference sequence). This CDR3 has 14 amino acids. The CDR3 reads CASSLTSGVNEQFF. CDR3 sequence (DNA): TGTGCCAGCAGCTTGACTAGCGGGGTGAATGAGCAGTTCTTC.

This chain connects TRBV6-2 or TRBV6-3 to TRBJ1-2; tentatively, D is TRBD1 (5 bases). The CDR3 has 14 residues. CDR1 is MNHEY and CDR2 is SVGEGT in the germline V gene. With 6 bases removed from V and 1 base from J, the gap between germline ends came to 12 bases. CDR3 loop: CASRPRQYNYGYTF. CDR3 DNA: TGTGCCAGCAGGCCCCGACAGTATAACTATGGCTACACCTTC.

This clone is termed medium-sized. The genes are TRBV28 and TRBJ2-7; perhaps TRBD2 as D (5 bases). The V gene's germline CDR1 is MDHEN and CDR2 SYDVKM. V gave up 7 bases and J gave up 4 bases, with 14 bases separating them. The length of the CDR3 is 13 residues. The CDR3 spells CASTQSGGYEQYF. CDR3 DNA sequence: TGTGCCAGCACGCAGTCGGGCGGGTACGAGCAGTACTTC. Drawing the rest from reference TRBV28 and TRBJ2-7, the complete variable domain is DVKVTQSSRYLVKRTGEKVFLECVQDMDHENMFWYRQDPGLGLRLIYFSYDVKMKEKGDIPEGYSVSREKKERFSLILESASTNQTSMYLCASTQSGGYEQYFGPGTRLTVT.

The chain employs TRBV3-1 and TRBJ2-3; the D call may be TRBD1 or TRBD2 (6 bases each). In germline, CDR1 is LGHDT, CDR2 YNNKEL (reference sequence). This CDR3 contains 16 residues. V was trimmed by 4 bases and J by 7 bases, leaving 21 bases between them. Here the CDR3 reads CASSPEWGASTNTQYF. The CDR3 region has the DNA TGTGCCAGCAGCCCCGAATGGGGGGCTAGCACGAATACGCAGTATTTT.

This clone was recorded many times. Other DNA sequences from this sample encode an identical CDR3 as well. The genes are TRBV10-3 and TRBJ1-1, with 8 bases that match TRBD1. Germline V gene data show CDR1 as ENHRY and CDR2 as SYGVKD. CDR3 length: 13 amino acids. V was pared by 5 bases and J by 7 bases, with 6 bases of the junction left unmatched. The CDR3 DNA reads as TGTGCCATCAGTCGACAGGGGTACAGTGAAGCTTTCTTT. Residues: CAISRQGYSEAFF.

This clone came up many times. CDR3 in amino acids: CASSRGLGGEKLFF. DNA for the CDR3: TGCGCCAGCAGCCGCGGGTTGGGTGGGGAAAAACTGTTTTTT. The gene calls are TRBV4-3 and TRBJ1-4; D remains unclear. This CDR3 is built from 14 residues. Trimming removed 4 bases at V and 8 bases at J, with 14 bases between. Germline V gene lookup returns CDR1 LGHNA and CDR2 YSLEER.

Of note for this clone: At one boundary the junction diverges from the germline segment, which might be a read error. The CDR3 reads CAISPDRSNETLFF. The CDR3 nucleotides read TGTGCCATCAGTCCCGACAGATCTAATGAAACACTGTTTTTT. The rearrangement links TRBV10-3 to TRBJ1-4; tentative D call: TRBD1 (5 bases). Germline CDR1 is ENHRY and CDR2 is SYGVKD. CDR3 length: 14 residues.

The table lists this clone with many counts. The V gene is TRBV5-1, the J gene TRBJ1-4, with D perhaps matching TRBD1 (6 bases). The CDR3 contains 16 residues. The V and J ends lost 6 bases and 7 bases respectively, with 22 bases between them. In germline, CDR1 is SGHRS, CDR2 YFSETQ. CDR3 amino acids: CASTQSGEQGSEKLFF. The CDR3 DNA sequence: TGCGCCAGCACCCAATCTGGGGAACAGGGAAGTGAAAAACTGTTTTTT.

About this clone: This clone may be a read error of a much larger clone one base away. The J gene is TRBJ1-4, the V gene TRBV12-5; 7 nucleotides match TRBD1. This CDR3 has 15 amino acids. Germline CDR1 and CDR2: LGHNT and FRNRAP. CDR3 in DNA: TGTGCTGGTGGTTTGGTAGGGACAGCCATAGAAAAACTGTTTTTT. Protein sequence: CAGGLVGTAIEKLFF.

Concerning this clone itself: Compared with germline, one end of the junction differs, possibly owing to a read error. V and J are TRBV6-1 and TRBJ2-7, with 9 bases fitting TRBD2. Germline CDR1 and CDR2: MNHNS and SASEGT. CDR3 length equals 13 residues. Here the CDR3 reads CATKVTSGYEKYF. CDR3 in DNA: TGTGCAACCAAGGTGACTAGCGGCTACGAGAAGTACTTC.

This chain uses TRBV7-3 with TRBJ2-3, with a possible D match to TRBD2 (5 bases). With 5 bases removed from V and 7 bases from J, the gap between germline ends came to 13 bases. This CDR3 comprises 13 residues. Germline loops: CDR1 SGHTA, CDR2 FQGTGA. CDR3 sequence reads: CASSPQDWYTQYF. DNA for the CDR3: TGTGCCAGCAGCCCCCAGGACTGGTATACGCAGTATTTT.

The chain is built from TRBV6-2 or TRBV6-3 and TRBJ2-2; TRBD2 matches 7 bases. The CDR3 length is 16 residues. J gave up 5 bases and V 6 bases, and 12 bases lay outside the gene matches. The germline CDR1 and CDR2 sequences are MNHEY and SVGEGT. CDR3 in DNA: TGTGCCAGCAGATATCGACTAGCTGGGCTTACCGGGGAGCTGTTTTTT. Protein: CASRYRLAGLTGELFF.

In this sample, this clone is medium-sized. As DNA, the CDR3 is TGTGCCAGCAGCACACAAGACACCTACGAGCAGTACTTC. It translates to CASSTQDTYEQYF. The V call is TRBV7-9, the J call TRBJ2-7; D is ambiguous. This CDR3 spans 13 amino acids. Germline V gives CDR1 SEHNR, CDR2 FQNEAQ (reference sequence). Trimming took off 5 bases at V and 2 bases at J, with 10 bases between the two ends.

The table lists this clone with a few counts. DNA for the CDR3: TGTGCCAGCATCCAACAGGGGGCCATCTACGAGCAGTACTTC. It specifies CASIQQGAIYEQYF. V and J are TRBV6-1 and TRBJ2-7; 9 nucleotides align to TRBD1. J was trimmed by 3 bases and V by 7 bases; bases with no gene match: 7. The CDR3 totals 14 residues. Germline values: CDR1 MNHNS, CDR2 SASEGT.

The V call is TRBV11-1, the J call TRBJ2-7, with 9 bases lining up with TRBD1. Germline CDR1 reads SGHAT; CDR2 reads FQDESV (reference sequence). The CDR3 spans 16 residues. V gave up 4 bases and J gave up 0 bases; unmatched junction bases: 7. CDR3 sequence: CASSYPGDRDSYEQYF. The CDR3 DNA reads as TGTGCCAGCAGCTACCCGGGGGACAGGGACTCCTACGAGCAGTACTTC. The whole variable domain, filled in from reference TRBV11-1 and TRBJ2-7, reads EAEVAQSPRYKITEKSQAVAFWCDPISGHATLYWYRQILGQGPELLVQFQDESVVDDSQLPKDRFSAERLKGVDSTLKIQPAELGDSAMYLCASSYPGDRDSYEQYFGPGTRLTVT.

V gene TRBV6-1 combines with J gene TRBJ1-2; D possibly corresponds to TRBD1 (5 bases). The germline V gene has CDR1 MNHNS and CDR2 SASEGT. The CDR3 contains 14 residues. Trimming took 1 base from V and 7 from J, leaving 13 bases between them. The CDR3 loop is CASSEVIGTRGYTF. CDR3 nucleotides: TGTGCCAGCAGTGAAGTTATAGGGACTCGTGGCTACACCTTC.

This clone was seen repeatedly, ten times or more. The rearrangement joins TRBV30 to TRBJ1-1, with unresolved D. CDR1 and CDR2 from the germline V gene are GTSNPN and SVGIG (reference sequence). This CDR3 has 10 residues. V was cut by 3 bases and J by 5 bases, with 4 bases left in between. CDR3 sequence reads: CAWSETEAFF. As DNA, the CDR3 is TGTGCCTGGAGCGAGACTGAAGCTTTCTTT.